This is a list of T cell receptor beta chains from one sample in a study of shared T cell receptors in the human thymus. Profiled with immunoSEQ multiplex PCR; TCRdb holds only in-frame clones, not every one. The sample has roughly 710,000 clones; 70% to 90% are singletons. The same sample was also used in a study of human thymus T cells.

The sequenced material came from thymocytes. Source of these receptors: a girl under three years old with a congenital heart defect. Both conserved end residues are part of each CDR3. Each record gives: J gene, V gene, clone size, D gene, CDR3 protein, CDR3 DNA. D genes are given only for firm matches. Only some rows state a clone size, as once, few, many or a class for expanded clones.

TRBJ1-1,TRBV5-1,-,-,CASSVGQYGEWGRGTEAFF,TGCGCCAGCAGCGTAGGGCAGTATGGGGAGTGGGGTCGAGGCACTGAAGCTTTCTTT
TRBJ2-1,TRBV10-3,-,-,CAPRGAGASYNEQFF,TGTGCCCCCCGTGGAGCAGGGGCCTCCTACAATGAGCAGTTCTTC
TRBJ1-6,TRBV27,-,TRBD1,CASSLSLITGEQNSPLHF,TGTGCCAGCAGTTTATCGCTGATTACAGGGGAACAGAATTCACCCCTCCACTTT
TRBJ1-2,TRBV9,-,-,CASSPRPFPGCGYTF,TGTGCCAGCAGCCCCCGCCCATTCCCGGGATGTGGCTACACCTTC
TRBJ2-5,TRBV15,-,-,CATSSLGGERETQYF,TGTGCCACCAGCAGCCTGGGCGGGGAGAGAGAGACCCAGTACTTC
TRBJ1-1,TRBV5-1,few,-,CASSGGHQNTEAFF,TGCGCCAGCAGCGGGGGACACCAGAACACTGAAGCTTTCTTT
TRBJ2-1,TRBV9,-,-,CASSVYPGGSSYNEQFF,TGTGCCAGCAGCGTATACCCCGGGGGAAGCTCCTACAATGAGCAGTTCTTC
TRBJ1-2,TRBV7-9,once,-,CASRPTDGYTF,TGTGCCAGCAGGCCCACGGATGGCTACACCTTC
TRBJ1-2,TRBV6-1,once,TRBD1,CASRGRDRGDYGYTF,TGTGCCAGCAGGGGCCGGGACAGGGGTGACTATGGCTACACCTTC
TRBJ1-4,TRBV25-1,-,-,CASSGLGGKLFF,TGTGCCAGCAGTGGGTTAGGAGGAAAACTGTTTTTT
TRBJ2-1,TRBV5-1,once,-,CASSWLVTDGNEQFF,TGCGCCAGCAGCTGGTTGGTTACAGACGGCAATGAGCAGTTCTTC
TRBJ2-2,TRBV27,-,TRBD1,CASSGQDTGELFF,TGTGCCAGCAGTGGACAGGACACCGGGGAGCTGTTTTTT
TRBJ2-3,TRBV5-1,-,TRBD2,CASSFPASGVDTQYF,TGCGCCAGCAGCTTCCCTGCCAGCGGGGTTGATACGCAGTATTTT
TRBJ1-4,TRBV5-6,-,TRBD1,CASCRTGPLGKGLFF,TGTGCCAGCTGCCGGACAGGGCCCCTGGGGAAAGGACTGTTTTTT
TRBJ1-6,TRBV7-9,once,TRBD1,CASSEDRAIRSYNSPLHF,TGTGCCAGCAGCGAAGACAGGGCTATCCGCTCCTATAATTCACCCCTCCACTTT
TRBJ1-1,TRBV5-1,-,TRBD1,CASSGDRGWSTEAFF,TGCGCCAGCAGCGGGGACAGGGGATGGAGCACTGAAGCTTTCTTT
TRBJ2-5,TRBV6-1,-,-,CASSEAVAKLAETQYF,TGTGCCAGCAGTGAAGCGGTTGCTAAACTTGCAGAGACCCAGTACTTC
TRBJ1-2,TRBV7-9,-,TRBD1,CASPSQGGYGYTF,TGTGCCAGCCCCTCCCAGGGGGGCTATGGCTACACCTTC
TRBJ1-1,TRBV6-6,once,-,CASSYVRGMNTEAFF,TGTGCCAGCAGTTATGTTAGGGGCATGAACACTGAAGCTTTCTTT
TRBJ1-5,TRBV15,-,-,CATSRAMEAGKRRSCQPQHF,TGTGCCACCAGCAGAGCCATGGAGGCGGGGAAGAGGAGAAGTTGTCAGCCCCAGCATTTT
TRBJ2-1,TRBV5-1,-,-,CASSLGRGSSFF,TGCGCCAGCAGCTTGGGGCGGGGATCCTCGTTCTTC
TRBJ2-2,TRBV7-7,-,TRBD2,CASSLARGGTGELFF,TGTGCCAGCAGCTTAGCGCGGGGGGGCACCGGGGAGCTGTTTTTT
TRBJ2-4,TRBV19,-,-,CASSMGEVAKNIQYF,TGTGCCAGTAGTATGGGGGAGGTAGCCAAAAACATTCAGTACTTC
TRBJ1-1,TRBV6-1,-,-,CASSEVGGPMNTEAFF,TGTGCCAGCAGTGAAGTAGGCGGGCCTATGAACACTGAAGCTTTCTTT
TRBJ1-1,TRBV6-6,-,TRBD1,CASSYRDRGNTEAFF,TGTGCCAGCAGTTACAGGGACAGGGGGAATACTGAAGCTTTCTTT
TRBJ2-5,TRBV14,-,-,CASSQGALKVAQYF,TGTGCCAGCAGCCAAGGGGCCCTTAAAGTAGCCCAGTACTTC
TRBJ2-7,TRBV11-2,-,TRBD1,CASSLRDRGFYEQYF,TGTGCCAGCAGCTTAAGGGACAGGGGTTTTTACGAGCAGTACTTC
TRBJ2-2,TRBV18,-,TRBD1,CASSQQGTGELFF,TGTGCCAGCTCACAACAGGGGACCGGGGAGCTGTTTTTT
TRBJ2-3,TRBV27,-,-,CASSLGAGYTDTQYF,TGTGCCAGCAGTTTAGGGGCGGGGTACACAGATACGCAGTATTTT
TRBJ1-2,TRBV28,once,-,CASIYAGEIIGYTF,TGTGCCAGCATTTACGCGGGGGAAATCATCGGCTACACCTTC
TRBJ2-7,TRBV28,-,TRBD2,CASSFMTSGGNYEQYF,TGTGCCAGCAGTTTTATGACTAGCGGGGGTAATTACGAGCAGTACTTC
TRBJ1-1,TRBV6-1,-,-,CASSEARDTEAFF,TGTGCCAGCAGTGAAGCGAGGGACACTGAAGCTTTCTTT
TRBJ1-5,TRBV13,-,-,CASSLKGHGQPQHF,TGTGCCAGCAGCTTAAAGGGGCATGGTCAGCCCCAGCATTTT
TRBJ2-6,TRBV2,-,-,CASRPPGLLSGANVLTF,TGTGCCAGCAGACCCCCGGGACTGCTCTCTGGGGCCAACGTCCTGACTTTC
TRBJ2-3,TRBV25-1,-,TRBD1,CASSERDSLIDTQYF,TGTGCCAGCAGTGAAAGGGACAGCCTTATCGATACGCAGTATTTT
TRBJ2-7,TRBV7-9,-,-,CASSSVYRVYEQYF,TGTGCCAGCAGCAGTGTGTACAGGGTTTACGAGCAGTACTTC
TRBJ1-6,TRBV4-1,-,-,CASSQNLPGNSPLHF,TGCGCCAGCAGCCAAAATCTGCCGGGGAATTCACCCCTCCACTTT
TRBJ1-5,TRBV7-8,-,-,CASSMQYRGLISNQPQHF,TGTGCCAGCAGCATGCAATACCGGGGACTTATTAGCAATCAGCCCCAGCATTTT
TRBJ2-1,TRBV5-4,once,-,CASSLIRNYNEQFF,TGTGCCAGCAGCTTGATCAGAAACTACAATGAGCAGTTCTTC
TRBJ2-7,TRBV11-3,-,-,CASSLGTAAYEQYF,TGTGCCAGCAGCTTAGGGACAGCCGCCTACGAGCAGTACTTC